This TCR beta chain was observed in a study of T cells after yellow fever vaccination. Study outcomes and limitations: Compared with primary, the secondary response was weaker and peaked at day 5, not 15.

Ten or more counts support this clonotype. TCRdb independently ran MiXCR on the 5' RACE reads; one entry per CDR3 protein. The sample has over 35,000 distinct CDR3 sequences; more than 6% are singletons. This CDR3 is 13 amino acids long. Looked up from germline, CDR1 is SGHTA and CDR2 is FQGNSA. With 8 bases removed from V and 0 bases from J, the gap between germline ends came to 11 bases. The chain uses TRBV7-2 and TRBJ2-7; possible D gene TRBD2, 6 bases. This TCR was recovered from a young man who received the YFV17D yellow fever vaccine. The material was PBMCs, either bulk or a sorted T-cell subset (CD4+, CD8+, memory, or dextramer-sorted; not recorded which), obtained 45 days after the yellow fever booster vaccination. The CDR3 DNA reads as TGTGCCAGCTCCGACGGGAGCTCCTACGAGCAGTACTTC. It translates to CASSDGSSYEQYF.